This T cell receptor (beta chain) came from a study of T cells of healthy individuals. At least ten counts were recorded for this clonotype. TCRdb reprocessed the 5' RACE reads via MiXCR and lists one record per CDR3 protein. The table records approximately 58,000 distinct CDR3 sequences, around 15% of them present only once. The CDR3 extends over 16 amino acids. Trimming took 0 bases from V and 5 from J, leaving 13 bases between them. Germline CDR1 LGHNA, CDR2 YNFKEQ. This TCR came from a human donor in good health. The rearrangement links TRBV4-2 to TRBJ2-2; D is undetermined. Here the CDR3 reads CASSQDLGSNTGELFF. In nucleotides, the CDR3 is TGTGCCAGCAGCCAAGATCTGGGATCTAATACCGGGGAGCTGTTTTTT.